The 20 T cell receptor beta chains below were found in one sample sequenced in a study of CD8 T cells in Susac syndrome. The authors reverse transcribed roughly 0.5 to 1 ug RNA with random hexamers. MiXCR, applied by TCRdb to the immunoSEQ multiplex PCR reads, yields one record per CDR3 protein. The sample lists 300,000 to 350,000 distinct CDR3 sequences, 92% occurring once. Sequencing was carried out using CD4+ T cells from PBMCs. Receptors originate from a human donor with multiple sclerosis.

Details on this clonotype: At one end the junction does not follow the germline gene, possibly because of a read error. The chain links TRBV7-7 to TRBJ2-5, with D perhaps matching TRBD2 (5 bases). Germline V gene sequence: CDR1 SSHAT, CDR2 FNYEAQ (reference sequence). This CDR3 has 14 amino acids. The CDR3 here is CASSSTRSQETQYF. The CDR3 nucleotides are TGTGCTAGCAGCTCAACTAGAAGCCAAGAGACCCAGTACTTC.

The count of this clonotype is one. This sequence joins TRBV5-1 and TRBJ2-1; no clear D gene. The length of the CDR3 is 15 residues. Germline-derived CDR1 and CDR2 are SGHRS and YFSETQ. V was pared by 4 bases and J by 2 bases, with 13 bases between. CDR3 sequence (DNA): TGCGCCAGCAGCATACTACCCCTGGCCTACAATGAGCAGTTCTTC. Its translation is CASSILPLAYNEQFF.

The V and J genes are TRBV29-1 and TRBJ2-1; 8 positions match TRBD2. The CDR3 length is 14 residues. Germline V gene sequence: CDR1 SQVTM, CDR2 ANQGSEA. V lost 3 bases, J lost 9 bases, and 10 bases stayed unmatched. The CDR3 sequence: CSVDEAGVGGEQFF. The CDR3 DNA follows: TGCAGCGTTGACGAAGCGGGAGTAGGGGGTGAGCAGTTCTTC.

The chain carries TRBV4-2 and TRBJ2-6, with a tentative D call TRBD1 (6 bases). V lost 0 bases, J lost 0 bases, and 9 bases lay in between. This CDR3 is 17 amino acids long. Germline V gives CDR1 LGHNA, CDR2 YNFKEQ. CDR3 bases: TGTGCCAGCAGCCAAGATCGGACAGCCTCTGGGGCCAACGTCCTGACTTTC. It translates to CASSQDRTASGANVLTF.

The CDR3 bases are TGTGCCAGCAGCTTCCTACGGACAGGGGAAAGAATGTCGGCTTTCTTT. Its protein is CASSFLRTGERMSAFF. The chain combines TRBV11-3 with TRBJ1-1; 9 positions agree with TRBD1. Germline lookup yields CDR1 SGHNT and CDR2 YENEEA. The CDR3 totals 16 residues. The junction had 16 bases not matched to a gene; V was cut back by 3 bases and J by 11 bases.

The CDR3 DNA reads as TGTGCCAGCGGGCCGCCAGCGTATGCTGGGGAGCAGTACTTC. Its translation is CASGPPAYAGEQYF. The gene calls are TRBV28 and TRBJ2-7; no firm D call. Between the trimmed V and J ends, which lost 8 bases and 7 bases, there was a span of 21 bases. CDR1 and CDR2 from the germline V gene are MDHEN and SYDVKM. This CDR3 is 14 amino acids long.

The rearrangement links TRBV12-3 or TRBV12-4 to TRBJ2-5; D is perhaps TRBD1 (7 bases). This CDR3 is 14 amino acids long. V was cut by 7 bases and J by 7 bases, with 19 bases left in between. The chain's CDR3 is CASTEGAGFGTQYF. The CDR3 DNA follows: TGTGCCAGCACCGAGGGGGCGGGGTTCGGGACCCAGTACTTC.

The CDR3: CASSMGRAEAFF. In DNA form, the CDR3 reads TGTGCCAGTAGTATGGGTAGGGCCGAAGCTTTCTTT. The rearrangement links TRBV19 to TRBJ1-1; no reliable D call. CDR1 and CDR2 from the germline V gene are LNHDA and SQIVND (reference sequence). The germline V and J ends were trimmed by 3 bases and 8 bases, with 10 bases remaining between them. This CDR3 has 12 residues.

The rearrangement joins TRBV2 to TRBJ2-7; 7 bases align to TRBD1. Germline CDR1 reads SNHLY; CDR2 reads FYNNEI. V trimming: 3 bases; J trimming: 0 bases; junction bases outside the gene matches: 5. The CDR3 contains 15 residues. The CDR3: CASSDRGQSSYEQYF. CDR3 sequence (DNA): TGTGCCAGCAGTGACCGGGGACAGAGCTCCTACGAGCAGTACTTC.

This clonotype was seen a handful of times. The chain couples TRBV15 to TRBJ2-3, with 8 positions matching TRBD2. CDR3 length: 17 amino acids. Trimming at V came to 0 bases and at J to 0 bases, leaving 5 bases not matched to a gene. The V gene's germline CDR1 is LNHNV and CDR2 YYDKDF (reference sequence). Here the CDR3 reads CATSRDLSGSSTDTQYF. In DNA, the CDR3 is TGTGCCACCAGCAGAGATTTAAGCGGGAGCAGCACAGATACGCAGTATTTT.

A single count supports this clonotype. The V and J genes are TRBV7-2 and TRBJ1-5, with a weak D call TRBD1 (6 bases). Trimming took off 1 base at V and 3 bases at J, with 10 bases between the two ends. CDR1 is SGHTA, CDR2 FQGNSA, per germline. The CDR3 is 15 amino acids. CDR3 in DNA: TGTGCCAGCAGCTTAGGTGGGACACACAATCAGCCCCAGCATTTT. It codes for CASSLGGTHNQPQHF.

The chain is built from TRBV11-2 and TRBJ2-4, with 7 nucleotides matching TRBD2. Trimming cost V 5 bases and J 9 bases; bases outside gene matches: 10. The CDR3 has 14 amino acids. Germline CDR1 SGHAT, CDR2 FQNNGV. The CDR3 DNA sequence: TGTGCCAGCAGCCAAGGGTCTAGCGGTCTCATTCAGTACTTC. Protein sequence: CASSQGSSGLIQYF.

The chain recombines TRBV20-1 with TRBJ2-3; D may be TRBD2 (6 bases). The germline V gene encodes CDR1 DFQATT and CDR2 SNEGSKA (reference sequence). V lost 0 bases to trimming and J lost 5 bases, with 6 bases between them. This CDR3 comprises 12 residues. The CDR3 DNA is TGCAGTGCTAGAGAGGGAGGAGATACGCAGTATTTT. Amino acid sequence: CSAREGGDTQYF.

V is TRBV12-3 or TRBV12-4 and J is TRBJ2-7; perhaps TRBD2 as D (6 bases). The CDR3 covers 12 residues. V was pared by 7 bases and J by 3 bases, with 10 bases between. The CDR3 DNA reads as TGTGCCAGCACATTGGGGGGCTACGAGCAGTACTTC. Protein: CASTLGGYEQYF.

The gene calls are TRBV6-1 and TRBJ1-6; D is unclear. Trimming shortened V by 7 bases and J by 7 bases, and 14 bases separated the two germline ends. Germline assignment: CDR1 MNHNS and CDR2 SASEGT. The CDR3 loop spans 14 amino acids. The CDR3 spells CASKEAVPNSPLHF. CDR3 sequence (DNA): TGTGCCAGCAAGGAGGCGGTACCAAATTCACCCCTCCACTTT.

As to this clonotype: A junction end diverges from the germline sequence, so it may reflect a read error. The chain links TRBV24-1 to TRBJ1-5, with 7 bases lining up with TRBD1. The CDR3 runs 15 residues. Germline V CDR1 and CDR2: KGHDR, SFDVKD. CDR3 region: CAISDQGTANQPQHF. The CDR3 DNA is TGTGCCATCAGTGATCAAGGGACAGCCAATCAGCCCCAGCATTTT.

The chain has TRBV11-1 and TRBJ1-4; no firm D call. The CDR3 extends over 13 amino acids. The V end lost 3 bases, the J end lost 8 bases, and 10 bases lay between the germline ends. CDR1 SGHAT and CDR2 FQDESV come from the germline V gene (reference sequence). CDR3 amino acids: CASSFDRREKLFF. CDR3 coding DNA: TGTGCCAGCAGCTTTGATCGACGGGAAAAACTGTTTTTT.

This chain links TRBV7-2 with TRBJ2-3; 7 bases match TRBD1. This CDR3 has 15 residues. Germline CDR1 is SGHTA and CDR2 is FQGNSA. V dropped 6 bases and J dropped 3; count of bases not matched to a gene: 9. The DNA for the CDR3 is TGTGCCAGCAGAAGACAGGGTAGAATAACAGATACGCAGTATTTT. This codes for CASRRQGRITDTQYF. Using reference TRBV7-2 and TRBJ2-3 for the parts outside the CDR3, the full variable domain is GAGVSQSPSNKVTEKGKDVELRCDPISGHTALYWYRQSLGQGLEFLIYFQGNSAPDKSGLPSDRFSAERTGGSVSTLTIQRTQQEDSAVYLCASRRQGRITDTQYFGPGTRLTVL.

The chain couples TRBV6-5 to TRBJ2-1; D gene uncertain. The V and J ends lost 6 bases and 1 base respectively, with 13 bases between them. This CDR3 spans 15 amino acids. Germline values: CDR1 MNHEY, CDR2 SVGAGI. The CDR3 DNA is TGTGCCAGCAGCCGGTCTAGTTGGTCCTACAATGAGCAGTTCTTC. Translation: CASSRSSWSYNEQFF.

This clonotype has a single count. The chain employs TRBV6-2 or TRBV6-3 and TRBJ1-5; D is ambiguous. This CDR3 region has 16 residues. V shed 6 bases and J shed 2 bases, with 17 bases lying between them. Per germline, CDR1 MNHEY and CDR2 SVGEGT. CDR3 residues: CASSRAAFFGNQPQHF. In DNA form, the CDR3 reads TGTGCCAGCAGCCGGGCAGCCTTCTTCGGCAATCAGCCCCAGCATTTT.